This T cell receptor (beta chain) emerged from a study of blood T cell repertoires in COVID-19. As handled by the study authors: Nucleated cell number was recorded as an estimate derived from reference gene primer amplification. Measured with immunoSEQ multiplex PCR; TCRdb has only the in-frame clones, and not every one. V, J and clone size were drawn from that table, and D and trimming were deduced from the DNA. The table records 150,000 to 200,000 clones, around nine tenths of them present only once. Germline V gene sequence: CDR1 SGHVS, CDR2 FQNEAQ. The germline V and J ends were trimmed by 3 bases and 0 bases, with 6 bases remaining between them. The CDR3 sequence is 13 residues long.

The chain links TRBV7-8 to TRBJ2-7; no clear D gene. Source material: peripheral blood. The clonotype was recovered from a man in his sixties or seventies with acute or convalescent COVID-19. Written as DNA, the CDR3 is TGTGCCAGCAGCTTTTCGGGCTCCTACGAGCAGTACTTC. This sequence encodes CASSFSGSYEQYF.